The 20 T cell receptor beta chains below all came from one sample that was sequenced in a study of beta chain features in type 1 diabetes. TCRB transcripts that were expressed got sequenced, as all of the isolated RNA had been reverse transcribed. Profiled with immunoSEQ multiplex PCR; TCRdb holds only in-frame clones, not every one. Of approximately 380,000 clones listed, roughly 16% are singletons. Sequenced sample: naive CD4+ T cells from blood. The receptors derive from a woman aged 18-29 years in good health.

This chain uses TRBV4-1 with TRBJ2-6; TRBD1 matches at 8 bases. There are 18 residues in the CDR3. The V gene's germline CDR1 is MGHRA and CDR2 YSYEKL. V shed 4 bases and J 4 bases; nucleotides not matched to a gene: 12. CDR3: CASSPESRGRPGANVLTF. In nucleotides, the CDR3 is TGCGCCAGCAGCCCAGAGTCCAGGGGGCGACCCGGGGCCAACGTCCTGACTTTC.

This clone has a handful of counts. The J gene is TRBJ2-2, the V gene TRBV2; D unclear. V was trimmed by 3 bases and J by 7 bases, leaving 3 bases between them. The germline CDR1 and CDR2 sequences are SNHLY and FYNNEI. The CDR3 has 11 residues. The CDR3 here is CASSDLGELFF. CDR3 bases: TGTGCCAGCAGTGATCTCGGGGAGCTGTTTTTT.

This clone has just one count. The CDR3: CAWSVLRVYEQYF. DNA for the CDR3: TGTGCCTGGAGTGTACTTAGAGTGTACGAGCAGTACTTC. The chain recombines TRBV30 with TRBJ2-7; D call uncertain. The CDR3 consists of 13 residues. The V end lost 0 bases, the J end lost 4 bases, and 10 bases lay between the germline ends. Germline V gene data show CDR1 as GTSNPN and CDR2 as SVGIG (reference sequence).

This chain joins TRBV2 and TRBJ2-6; TRBD1 agrees at 8 bases. Looked up from germline, CDR1 is SNHLY and CDR2 is FYNNEI. With V trimmed by 9 bases and J by 0 bases, 4 bases remained unmatched. The CDR3 loop spans 15 amino acids. CDR3 nucleotides: TGTGCCAGAGGGACAGGCCCCTCTGGGGCCAACGTCCTGACTTTC. This encodes CARGTGPSGANVLTF. The variable domain in full, completed from reference TRBV2 and TRBJ2-6, reads EPEVTQTPSHQVTQMGQEVILRCVPISNHLYFYWYRQILGQKVEFLVSFYNNEISEKSEIFDDQFSVERPDGSNFTLKIRSTKLEDSAMYFCARGTGPSGANVLTFGAGSRLTVL.

This clone came up a few times. This chain's CDR3 is CASSRDRISSGNTIYF. The CDR3 DNA follows: TGTGCCAGCAGCCGCGACAGGATAAGCTCTGGAAACACCATATATTTT. The chain joins TRBV14 to TRBJ1-3; D is perhaps TRBD1 (6 bases). The CDR3 length is 16 residues. Per the germline V gene, CDR1 is SGHDN and CDR2 is FVKESK. The V end lost 4 bases, the J end lost 0 bases, and 13 bases lay between the germline ends.

This clone was detected only a few times. The V call is TRBV4-1, the J call TRBJ2-5; the match to TRBD1 covers 8 bases. The CDR3 length is 16 residues. Germline values: CDR1 MGHRA, CDR2 YSYEKL. The ends lost 0 bases at V and 5 bases at J; junction bases unmatched: 8. The CDR3 loop reads CASSQDRGQVWETQYF. The CDR3 DNA reads TGCGCCAGCAGCCAAGACAGGGGGCAGGTATGGGAGACCCAGTACTTC.

Turning to this clone: The identical CDR3 is also encoded by other nucleotide sequences in the sample. V and J are TRBV30 and TRBJ1-5; D possibly corresponds to TRBD1 (5 bases). Trimming took 2 bases from V and 5 from J, leaving 10 bases between them. Per germline, CDR1 GTSNPN and CDR2 SVGIG (reference sequence). This CDR3 comprises 13 residues. CDR3 region: CAWSSRGDQPQHF. CDR3 nucleotide sequence: TGTGCCTGGAGTAGCCGGGGGGATCAGCCCCAGCATTTT. The whole variable domain, remainder taken from reference TRBV30 and TRBJ1-5, is SQTIHQWPATLVQPVGSPLSLECTVEGTSNPNLYWYRQAAGRGLQLLFYSVGIGQISSEVPQNLSASRPQDRQFILSSKKLLLSDSGFYLCAWSSRGDQPQHFGDGTRLSIL.

The chain has TRBV6-5 and TRBJ1-1; D is perhaps TRBD1 (5 bases). Trimming removed 7 bases at V and 1 base at J, with 13 bases between. CDR3 length equals 14 residues. Germline-derived CDR1 and CDR2 are MNHEY and SVGAGI. The CDR3 spells CASKWGGPNTEAFF. The CDR3 DNA reads TGTGCCAGCAAGTGGGGCGGCCCGAACACTGAAGCTTTCTTT.

This clone was observed a few times. The chain employs TRBV25-1 and TRBJ1-1; 9 nucleotides match TRBD1. Germline V gene sequence: CDR1 MGHDK, CDR2 SYGVNS. Losses at the gene ends were 1 base for V and 1 base for J; bases not matched to a gene: 7. This CDR3 comprises 17 residues. The CDR3 reads CASSEWGAGQGNTEAFF. The CDR3 bases are TGTGCCAGCAGTGAATGGGGTGCGGGACAGGGGAACACTGAAGCTTTCTTT.

This chain uses TRBV19 with TRBJ2-3; D may be TRBD2 (9 bases). Germline values: CDR1 LNHDA, CDR2 SQIVND (reference sequence). The ends were cut back, 10 bases at V and 4 bases at J, with 24 bases in the middle. This CDR3 has 16 residues. The CDR3 DNA is TGTGCCACCGGGGCAGGGGGCGTAGCGGGAGCAGATACGCAGTATTTT. Amino acid sequence: CATGAGGVAGADTQYF.

There are a few counts of this clone. The V gene is TRBV5-4, the J gene TRBJ2-7; D ambiguous. The V end lost 0 bases, the J end lost 2 bases, and 12 bases lay between the germline ends. The germline gives CDR1 SGHNT, CDR2 YYREEE (reference sequence). The CDR3 loop spans 15 amino acids. CDR3 nucleotides: TGTGCCAGCAGCTTGGGTACAAAAATAACCTACGAGCAGTACTTC. Translating gives CASSLGTKITYEQYF.

This clone occurred a few times. J is TRBJ2-7 and V is TRBV4-3, with 7 bases matching TRBD2. Trimming removed 0 bases from V and 3 bases from J; junction bases left unmatched: 11. Germline V CDR1 and CDR2: LGHNA, YSLEER. The CDR3 is 17 amino acids. This CDR3 is CASSQDPRGLVGYEQYF. In DNA, the CDR3 is TGCGCCAGCAGCCAAGATCCGCGCGGACTAGTCGGCTACGAGCAGTACTTC.

The gene calls are TRBV29-1 and TRBJ2-7; maybe TRBD2 (5 bases). Trimming cost V 4 bases and J 6 bases, with 13 bases left between them. This CDR3 is built from 12 residues. Germline lookup yields CDR1 SQVTM and CDR2 ANQGSEA. Here the CDR3 DNA reads TGCAGCGTTGGAGTGATGAGGGCCGAGCAGTACTTC. Protein: CSVGVMRAEQYF.

The V call is TRBV7-9, the J call TRBJ1-5, with D tentatively TRBD1 (5 bases). V lost 0 bases and J lost 7, with 7 bases in between. CDR3 length: 13 residues. From germline, CDR1 is SEHNR and CDR2 FQNEAQ (reference sequence). The CDR3, as DNA: TGTGCCAGCAGCTTAGCCAGGGAACAGCCCCAGCATTTT. This encodes CASSLAREQPQHF.

With respect to this clone: Other DNA sequences from this sample encode an identical CDR3 as well. This sequence joins TRBV18 and TRBJ2-7; unclear D gene. Germline-derived CDR1 and CDR2 are KGHSH and LQKENI. V shed 3 bases and J shed 0 bases, with 6 bases lying between them. This CDR3 is 13 amino acids long. The CDR3: CASSPPSSYEQYF. The CDR3, as DNA: TGTGCCAGCTCACCCCCTAGCTCCTACGAGCAGTACTTC.

The chain recombines TRBV5-1 with TRBJ2-1, with D possibly matching TRBD2 (5 bases). V was cut by 0 bases and J by 8 bases, with 18 bases left in between. CDR1 and CDR2 from the germline V gene are SGHRS and YFSETQ. CDR3 length: 16 amino acids. The CDR3 region has the DNA TGCGCCAGCAGCTTGGCAGCGGCGAACGTTGGGGATGAGCAGTTCTTC. It codes for CASSLAAANVGDEQFF.

This clone has more than one count but fewer than ten. V usage is TRBV25-1 and J usage is TRBJ2-7, with D possibly being TRBD2 (7 bases). The CDR3 contains 16 residues. Germline assignment: CDR1 MGHDK and CDR2 SYGVNS. The V and J ends lost 3 bases and 9 bases respectively, with 24 bases between them. DNA for the CDR3: TGTGCCAGCAGTGATGGTCTAGGGGGGGCCACTGTCGCGCAGTACTTC. Amino acids: CASSDGLGGATVAQYF.

This clone was seen a handful of times. The V call is TRBV6-6, the J call TRBJ2-1; D is undetermined. The germline V gene encodes CDR1 MNHNY and CDR2 SVGAGI (reference sequence). This CDR3 region has 14 residues. V gave up 6 bases and J gave up 0 bases, with 9 bases separating them. DNA for the CDR3: TGTGCCAGCAGAAAGGAGAGCTCCTACAATGAGCAGTTCTTC. Residues: CASRKESSYNEQFF.

In its sample, this clone was seen a few times. V gene TRBV5-1 combines with J gene TRBJ2-3; the match to TRBD2 covers 11 bases. The CDR3 covers 16 residues. The junction had 10 bases not matched to a gene; V was cut back by 5 bases and J by 5 bases. CDR1 is SGHRS and CDR2 is YFSETQ in the germline V gene. The CDR3 sequence: CASRSLAGVRIDTQYF. Here the CDR3 DNA reads TGCGCCAGCAGATCACTAGCGGGAGTGAGGATAGATACGCAGTATTTT.

The J gene is TRBJ1-1, the V gene TRBV5-1, with a tentative D call TRBD1 (5 bases). The V gene lost 8 bases and the J gene lost 1 base, with 12 bases spanning the gap. Germline values: CDR1 SGHRS, CDR2 YFSETQ. The CDR3 runs to 13 residues. This CDR3 reads CASRKTGNTEAFF. For the CDR3, the DNA is TGCGCCAGTAGGAAAACAGGGAACACTGAAGCTTTCTTT.